The 2 T cell receptor beta chains reported below all come from one sample, sequenced in a study of shared T cell receptors in the human thymus. The repertoire was sequenced with immunoSEQ multiplex PCR; TCRdb's copy has only in-frame clones and lacks some. The sample lists more than 550,000 clones, around 87% seen once, with 0.0094% in the top ten. This same sample was also taken into another study, of human thymus T cells.

Input material: thymocytes. These receptors were taken from a boy under two years old with a congenital heart defect.

This clone was seen just once. This chain connects TRBV19 to TRBJ1-2; possibly TRBD1 for D (5 bases). The CDR3 runs 17 residues. Germline values: CDR1 LNHDA, CDR2 SQIVND (reference sequence). Trimming shortened V by 6 bases and J by 0 bases, and 20 bases separated the two germline ends. For the CDR3, the DNA is TGTGCCAGTAGCAAGGGGCGGGGGGTTGCAGCTAACTATGGCTACACCTTC. The encoded protein is CASSKGRGVAANYGYTF.

The chain uses TRBV15 and TRBJ2-5, with 7 bases that match TRBD1. Losses at the gene ends were 5 bases for V and 0 bases for J; bases not matched to a gene: 9. Germline V lookup: CDR1 LNHNV, CDR2 YYDKDF (reference sequence). The CDR3 sequence is 16 residues long. This chain's CDR3 is CATSGRQGMDQETQYF. The CDR3 DNA sequence: TGTGCCACCAGCGGTAGACAGGGCATGGACCAAGAGACCCAGTACTTC.